The 10 T cell receptor beta chains below all came from one sample that was sequenced in a study of molecular identifiers for immune sequencing clone quantification. TCRdb analysed the PCR reads with MiXCR anew, one entry per CDR3 protein. Among about 8,300 distinct CDR3 sequences listed, about 33% were seen once. Sequencing input: naive CD8+ T cells from blood, with Jurkat cell RNA spiked in. Subset of the sample: FACS-sorted CD8+CD4-CCR7+CD45RA+ naive T cells. These receptors were collected from a human donor in good health. Some libraries in this study had Jurkat cell RNA spiked in.

The genes are TRBV5-1 and TRBJ2-3, with D unresolved. The CDR3 length is 13 residues. Germline values: CDR1 SGHRS, CDR2 YFSETQ. The ends were cut back, 2 bases at V and 2 bases at J, with 6 bases in the middle. Written as DNA, the CDR3 is TGCGCCAGCAGCTTACACCTCACAGATACGCAGTATTTT. Translation gives CASSLHLTDTQYF.

The genes are TRBV7-6 and TRBJ2-1, with 7 bases matching TRBD2. This CDR3 spans 16 amino acids. Germline lookup yields CDR1 SGHVS and CDR2 FNYEAQ. Trimming removed 11 bases from V and 2 bases from J; junction bases left unmatched: 15. The CDR3 region is CAVGWSGTTTYNEQFF. As DNA, the CDR3 is TGTGCCGTCGGATGGTCCGGGACTACCACCTACAATGAGCAGTTCTTC.

Sample share makes this clonotype medium-sized (0.01 to 0.1%). V is TRBV19 and J is TRBJ1-2, with a tentative D call TRBD1 (6 bases). CDR1 and CDR2 (germline): LNHDA, SQIVND (reference sequence). V was pared by 8 bases and J by 4 bases, with 17 bases between. The CDR3 has 14 amino acids. The CDR3 DNA is TGTGCCAGTTCATTTCCGGGACAAAGCTATGGCTACACCTTC. This codes for CASSFPGQSYGYTF.

CDR3: CAISGSTYEQYF. The CDR3 DNA reads TGTGCCATCAGTGGATCTACCTACGAGCAGTACTTC. The genes are TRBV10-3 and TRBJ2-7; the D is unclear. Germline values: CDR1 ENHRY, CDR2 SYGVKD. This CDR3 spans 12 amino acids. Trimming left V 4 bases short and J 2 bases short, with 6 bases between.

Details on this clonotype: A much larger clone is a single base away; this may be a read error. The chain recombines TRBV4-1 with TRBJ1-5; D gene unclear. The CDR3 is 15 amino acids. Deletions cut 1 base from V and 9 bases from J, with 16 bases between. Germline V CDR1 and CDR2: MGHRA, YSYEKL. CDR3 loop: CASSQVHPPNVPQHF. The CDR3 nucleotides read TGCGCCAGCAGCCAAGTACACCCCCCAAATGTGCCCCAGCATTTT.

This clonotype was seen more than once but under ten times. The rearrangement joins TRBV7-9 to TRBJ2-3; weak D call: TRBD2 (7 bases). Germline assignment: CDR1 SEHNR and CDR2 FQNEAQ (reference sequence). The CDR3 contains 16 residues. Trimming shortened V by 8 bases and J by 0 bases, and 18 bases separated the two germline ends. The CDR3 nucleotides read TGTGCCAGCCCCAAAGGGGGGGGTAGAAGCACAGATACGCAGTATTTT. Amino acid sequence: CASPKGGGRSTDTQYF.

The chain combines TRBV27 with TRBJ2-5, with TRBD1 identical over 8 bases. This CDR3 region has 18 residues. J lost 0 bases, V lost 4 bases, and 13 bases had no gene match. Germline V lookup: CDR1 MNHEY, CDR2 SMNVEV (reference sequence). The chain's CDR3 is CASSSGTGPLEYQETQYF. DNA for the CDR3: TGTGCCAGCAGTTCCGGGACAGGACCCCTTGAGTACCAAGAGACCCAGTACTTC.

The V gene is TRBV28, the J gene TRBJ1-5; TRBD1 is a possible D gene (5 bases). In germline, CDR1 is MDHEN, CDR2 SYDVKM. The CDR3 has 18 residues. Trimming removed 2 bases at V and 0 bases at J, with 17 bases between. In DNA form, the CDR3 reads TGTGCCAGCAGTTTAAGTTTGCTTTTGGGGGATAGCAATCAGCCCCAGCATTTT. Translating it yields CASSLSLLLGDSNQPQHF.

The gene calls are TRBV28 and TRBJ2-5, with D hard to call. V was shortened by 5 bases and J by 2 bases, with 0 bases between the two germline ends. This CDR3 contains 10 residues. CDR1 is MDHEN and CDR2 is SYDVKM in the germline V gene. The DNA for the CDR3 is TGTGCCAGCAGTCAAGAGACCCAGTACTTC. This encodes CASSQETQYF.

This clonotype was seen a handful of times. The gene calls are TRBV28 and TRBJ2-7; D uncertain. This CDR3 is built from 14 residues. CDR1 MDHEN and CDR2 SYDVKM come from the germline V gene. V was shortened by 6 bases and J by 6 bases, with 18 bases between the two germline ends. The CDR3 DNA reads TGTGCCAGCAGCTCCACCCCACTAACCGTCGAGCAGTACTTC. It translates to CASSSTPLTVEQYF.